A single sample gave rise to the 7 T cell receptor beta chains below, sequenced in a study of T cells after yellow fever vaccination. A single record per CDR3 protein comes from TCRdb applying MiXCR to the 5' RACE reads. The top ten clones hold roughly 3.4% of a sample with a few hundred thousand distinct CDR3 sequences, around 5.3% of them seen once. The material was CD4+ T cells sorted from PBMCs, obtained on the day of the yellow fever booster vaccination. The receptor source for this set is a man between 18 and 35 years old who received the YFV17D yellow fever vaccine.

The gene calls are TRBV5-1 and TRBJ2-5; no clear D gene. This CDR3 is 14 amino acids long. V gave up 4 bases and J gave up 5 bases, with 15 bases separating them. Germline-derived CDR1 and CDR2 are SGHRS and YFSETQ. CDR3 sequence: CASSIRSNGETQYF. The CDR3 DNA is TGCGCCAGCAGCATTCGTTCAAACGGGGAGACCCAGTACTTC.

This chain uses TRBV6-2 or TRBV6-3 with TRBJ2-7, with TRBD2 matching 9 bases. This CDR3 has 14 residues. Germline-derived CDR1 and CDR2 are MNHEY and SVGEGT. V trimming: 6 bases; J trimming: 7 bases; junction bases outside the gene matches: 10. The CDR3 DNA reads TGTGCCAGCAGCCCGCTAGCGGGGAAAATGGAGCAGTACTTC. Translation: CASSPLAGKMEQYF.

The chain employs TRBV7-9 and TRBJ2-4, with a tentative D call TRBD2 (6 bases). This CDR3 is built from 15 residues. Looked up from germline, CDR1 is SEHNR and CDR2 is FQNEAQ (reference sequence). V lost 5 bases, J lost 7 bases, and 18 bases lay in between. CDR3 coding DNA: TGTGCCAGCAGCATCCTAGGCCCCCTAGCGAACATTCAGTACTTC. Its translation: CASSILGPLANIQYF.

This clonotype was found a few times. This sequence joins TRBV20-1 and TRBJ2-3; 7 bases align to TRBD2. The CDR3 covers 15 residues. V trimming: 6 bases; J trimming: 7 bases; junction bases outside the gene matches: 16. CDR1 and CDR2 (germline): DFQATT, SNEGSKA (reference sequence). DNA for the CDR3: TGCAGTGCCGCAGCCCCTAGCGGAAGCACTCATACGCAGTATTTT. This translates into CSAAAPSGSTHTQYF.

This clonotype was seen more than once but under ten times. The chain is built from TRBV10-3 and TRBJ2-7; TRBD1 or TRBD2 may be the D gene (6 bases each). V lost 1 base to trimming and J lost 0 bases, with 10 bases between them. Germline CDR1 and CDR2: ENHRY and SYGVKD. CDR3 size: 15 residues. The CDR3 DNA reads TGTGCCATCAGTGAGTGGAGGGGGGTCTCCTACGAGCAGTACTTC. This gives the protein CAISEWRGVSYEQYF.

Ten or more counts support this clonotype. The CDR3 reads CASGLGHSGANVLTF. The CDR3, as DNA: TGTGCTAGTGGTTTGGGACACTCTGGGGCCAACGTCCTGACTTTC. V gene TRBV12-5 combines with J gene TRBJ2-6; D gene ambiguous. The V gene lost 1 base and the J gene lost 0 bases, with 4 bases spanning the gap. This CDR3 spans 15 amino acids. In germline, CDR1 is LGHNT, CDR2 FRNRAP. The whole variable domain, filled in from reference TRBV12-5 and TRBJ2-6, reads DARVTQTPRHKVTEMGQEVTMRCQPILGHNTVFWYRQTMMQGLELLAYFRNRAPLDDSGMPKDRFSAEMPDATLATLKIQPSEPRDSAVYFCASGLGHSGANVLTFGAGSRLTVL.

On this clonotype: A much bigger clone sits one base away, suggesting this may be a read error. The V gene is TRBV5-1, the J gene TRBJ2-1; no reliable D call. V was cut by 1 base and J by 5 bases, with 7 bases left in between. Germline assignment: CDR1 SGHRS and CDR2 YFSETQ. The CDR3 has 13 residues. CDR3 nucleotides: TGCGCCAGCAGCTTGAGGCAGAACAATGAGCAGTTCTTC. Residues: CASSLRQNNEQFF.